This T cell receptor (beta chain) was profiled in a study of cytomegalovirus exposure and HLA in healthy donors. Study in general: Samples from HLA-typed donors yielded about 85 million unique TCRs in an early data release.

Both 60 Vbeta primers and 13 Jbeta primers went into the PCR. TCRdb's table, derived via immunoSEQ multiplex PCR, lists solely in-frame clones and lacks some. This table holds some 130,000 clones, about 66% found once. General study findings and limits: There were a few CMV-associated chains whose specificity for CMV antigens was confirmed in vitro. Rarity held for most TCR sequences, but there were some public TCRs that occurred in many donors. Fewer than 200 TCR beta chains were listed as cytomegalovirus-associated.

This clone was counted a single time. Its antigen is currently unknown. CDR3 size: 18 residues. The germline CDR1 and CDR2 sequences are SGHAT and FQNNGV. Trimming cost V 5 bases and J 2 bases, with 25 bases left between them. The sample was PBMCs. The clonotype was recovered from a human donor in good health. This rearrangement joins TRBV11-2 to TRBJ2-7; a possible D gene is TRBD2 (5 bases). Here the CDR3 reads CASSLTDGSLRAPYEQYF. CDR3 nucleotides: TGTGCCAGCAGCCTGACGGACGGCTCGTTGCGGGCACCCTACGAGCAGTACTTC.